One and the same sample provided the 8 T cell receptor beta chains below, sequenced in a study of T-cell reconstitution after alpha-beta-depleted transplantation in children. The TCRbeta library was prepared with unique molecular identifiers. TCRdb recomputed calls from the PCR reads with MiXCR, one row per CDR3 protein. The table includes about 460,000 distinct CDR3 sequences, about an eighth detected once. The starting material was PBMCs from the stem cell graft donor, obtained from the stem cell graft. All receptors derive from a human donor who donated a stem cell graft to a child with combined immunodeficiency.

This clonotype occurred many times. The chain uses TRBV20-1 and TRBJ2-5; 14 positions match TRBD2. The CDR3 totals 20 residues. The germline V gene has CDR1 DFQATT and CDR2 SNEGSKA (reference sequence). The trim removed 0 bases at V and 1 base at J, leaving 13 bases unmatched. This CDR3 reads CSARDLRTTSGRVIQETQYF. The CDR3 coding sequence is TGCAGTGCTAGAGACCTACGTACGACTAGCGGGAGGGTGATCCAAGAGACCCAGTACTTC.

This clonotype was counted ten times or more. The chain has TRBV7-9 and TRBJ2-1, with D perhaps TRBD2 (7 bases). CDR3 size: 15 residues. V lost 7 bases and J 4 bases, leaving 17 bases between the germline ends. Germline loops: CDR1 SEHNR, CDR2 FQNEAQ (reference sequence). The CDR3 region is CASTSGGGPYNEQFF. In DNA, the CDR3 is TGTGCCAGCACTTCTGGCGGGGGCCCGTACAATGAGCAGTTCTTC.

This clonotype was counted ten times or more. This chain links TRBV20-1 with TRBJ2-1; 8 positions agree with TRBD2. Per germline, CDR1 DFQATT and CDR2 SNEGSKA (reference sequence). Trimming took 3 bases from V and 7 from J; bases not matched to a gene: 8. The CDR3 extends over 14 amino acids. The DNA of the CDR3 is TGCAGTGCTAGCCGGCGACTAGCGTTTAATGAGCAGTTCTTC. This encodes CSASRRLAFNEQFF.

This clonotype was counted between two and nine times. The V call is TRBV29-1, the J call TRBJ2-5; a weak D match, TRBD1 (6 bases). CDR1 and CDR2 (germline): SQVTM, ANQGSEA. The CDR3 extends over 13 amino acids. Trimming stripped 6 bases from V and 0 bases from J, with 11 bases between. The DNA for the CDR3 is TGCAGCGTCGCAGGGACAAACCAAGAGACCCAGTACTTC. As protein: CSVAGTNQETQYF. Drawing the rest from reference TRBV29-1 and TRBJ2-5, the complete variable domain is SAVISQKPSRDICQRGTSLTIQCQVDSQVTMMFWYRQQPGQSLTLIATANQGSEATYESGFVIDKFPISRPNLTFSTLTVSNMSPEDSSIYLCSVAGTNQETQYFGPGTRLLVL.

This clonotype was seen a handful of times. The chain joins TRBV12-3 or TRBV12-4 to TRBJ2-7; 9 bases are shared with TRBD2. The CDR3 spans 15 residues. The junction had 8 bases not matched to a gene; V was cut back by 5 bases and J by 3 bases. DNA for the CDR3: TGTGCCAGCAGTCCACGGGTTAGCGGGGGCTACGAGCAGTACTTC. Amino acids: CASSPRVSGGYEQYF.

This clonotype was detected a few times. CDR3 in DNA: TGTGCCATCAGTGAGCCCACAGGGCATGAGCAGTACTTC. Translating gives CAISEPTGHEQYF. The chain couples TRBV10-3 to TRBJ2-7, with D perhaps TRBD1 (6 bases). The CDR3 sequence is 13 residues long. V lost 2 bases and J lost 7, with 12 bases in between. Looked up from germline, CDR1 is ENHRY and CDR2 is SYGVKD.

There are a few counts of this clonotype. V is TRBV27 and J is TRBJ1-2, with TRBD1 matching 8 bases. Germline V gene lookup returns CDR1 MNHEY and CDR2 SMNVEV (reference sequence). V gave up 5 bases and J gave up 2 bases; unmatched junction bases: 7. This CDR3 has 15 residues. The CDR3 nucleotides read TGTGCCAGCAGTCCGGACAGGGACTTAAACTATGGCTACACCTTC. Encoded protein: CASSPDRDLNYGYTF.

This clonotype was found a few times. This chain links TRBV12-3 or TRBV12-4 with TRBJ1-6, with D unclear. This CDR3 comprises 11 residues. V gave up 3 bases and J gave up 13 bases, with 7 bases separating them. The CDR3 loop is CASSLAGPLHF. In nucleotides, the CDR3 is TGTGCCAGCAGTTTGGCTGGGCCCCTCCACTTT.